This entry lists 30 T cell receptor beta chains sequenced from one sample in a study of blood T cells in healthy people across ages. Together with a sample-barcoded 5' primer, a J-beta primer mix was included in a second PCR lasting roughly 6 to 12 cycles. TCRdb re-analysed the 5' RACE reads in MiXCR, keeping a single row per CDR3 protein. This table holds about 770,000 distinct CDR3 sequences, 40% to 50% found once. Sequenced: blood. Receptor source: a man aged 60 to 69 in good health.

This clonotype was found a few times. The chain combines TRBV4-3 with TRBJ2-5; 10 nucleotides line up with TRBD1. The CDR3 covers 16 residues. The V gene end was trimmed by 4 bases and the J gene end by 5 bases; junction bases not matched to a gene: 10. CDR1 LGHNA and CDR2 YSLEER come from the germline V gene. Here the CDR3 DNA reads TGCGCCAGCAGCCGAGAGCGGACAGGGGGATTGGAGACCCAGTACTTC. It yields the protein CASSRERTGGLETQYF.

This chain joins TRBV27 and TRBJ2-7; no definite D call. CDR3 length equals 17 residues. Trimming shortened V by 4 bases and J by 6 bases, and 25 bases separated the two germline ends. Per germline, CDR1 MNHEY and CDR2 SMNVEV (reference sequence). The CDR3 DNA reads TGTGCCAGCAGTTCTTTGAGCTTAGCCTCCTTTGGATCCGAGCAGTACTTC. Translating it yields CASSSLSLASFGSEQYF.

The chain has TRBV14 and TRBJ1-2; tentative D call: TRBD1 (5 bases). Germline CDR1 SGHDN, CDR2 FVKESK. V was cut by 4 bases and J by 4 bases, with 16 bases left in between. The CDR3 spans 15 residues. CDR3 bases: TGTGCCAGCAGCCTCCGAGGGGCCGGGACCTATGGCTACACCTTC. The encoded protein is CASSLRGAGTYGYTF.

The V and J genes are TRBV6-1 and TRBJ1-4; D is undetermined. Trimming removed 6 bases at V and 7 bases at J, with 18 bases between. In germline, CDR1 is MNHNS, CDR2 SASEGT. The CDR3 runs to 15 residues. The CDR3 region has the DNA TGTGCCAGCAGCGCAATGGGAGGGAGTGGTGAAAAACTGTTTTTT. Translating gives CASSAMGGSGEKLFF.

A single count supports this clonotype. The genes are TRBV9 and TRBJ2-1; D is uncertain. The germline V gene has CDR1 SGDLS and CDR2 YYNGEE. The CDR3 spans 15 residues. V was trimmed by 2 bases and J by 2 bases, leaving 11 bases between them. CDR3: CASSVGRQAYNEQFF. CDR3 nucleotides: TGTGCCAGCAGCGTTGGGCGCCAAGCCTACAATGAGCAGTTCTTC.

This chain uses TRBV6-1 with TRBJ2-5; possibly TRBD2 for D (5 bases). This CDR3 contains 16 residues. V was shortened by 5 bases and J by 2 bases, with 18 bases between the two germline ends. Germline-derived CDR1 and CDR2 are MNHNS and SASEGT. This CDR3 is CASSLGRYRGQETQYF. In nucleotides, the CDR3 is TGTGCCAGCAGTCTTGGTCGATACCGAGGGCAAGAGACCCAGTACTTC.

A word on this clonotype: Sequence at one end of the junction differs from germline and may be a read error. The chain is built from TRBV7-2 and TRBJ1-5, with a possible D match to TRBD1 (5 bases). There are 16 residues in the CDR3. Germline loops: CDR1 SGHTA, CDR2 FQGNSA. The CDR3 reads CASSQRAGNSNQPQHF. The CDR3 bases are TGTGCTAGCAGCCAAAGGGCAGGGAACAGCAATCAGCCCCAGCATTTT. Filled out from reference TRBV7-2 and TRBJ1-5, the complete variable domain reads GAGVSQSPSNKVTEKGKDVELRCDPISGHTALYWYRQSLGQGLEFLIYFQGNSAPDKSGLPSDRFSAERTGGSVSTLTIQRTQQEDSAVYLCASSQRAGNSNQPQHFGDGTRLSIL.

The J gene is TRBJ1-2, the V gene TRBV9, with D unresolved. From germline, CDR1 is SGDLS and CDR2 YYNGEE. The CDR3 has 12 residues. Trimming took off 3 bases at V and 5 bases at J, with 8 bases between the two ends. The CDR3 DNA follows: TGTGCCAGCAGCGGTGACCAATATGGCTACACCTTC. This translates into CASSGDQYGYTF.

The chain has TRBV29-1 and TRBJ2-5; tentatively, D is TRBD2 (5 bases). The V gene's germline CDR1 is SQVTM and CDR2 ANQGSEA. The CDR3 is 11 residues long. The CDR3 here is CSARRGETQYF. The CDR3 DNA is TGCAGTGCTAGACGCGGGGAGACCCAGTACTTC.

This chain connects TRBV2 to TRBJ2-1, with 9 bases matching TRBD2. CDR1 and CDR2 (germline): SNHLY, FYNNEI. This CDR3 contains 15 residues. The J segment lost 4 bases and the V segment lost 6 bases, leaving 7 bases of the junction unmatched. CDR3 nucleotides: TGTGCCAGCAGGGCCGGGACTAGCTTTTACAATGAGCAGTTCTTC. It codes for CASRAGTSFYNEQFF.

This clonotype was observed a few times. The chain links TRBV27 to TRBJ1-6; the D gene is possibly TRBD1 (5 bases). The CDR3 consists of 15 residues. Germline-derived CDR1 and CDR2 are MNHEY and SMNVEV (reference sequence). V lost 4 bases, J lost 4 bases, and 11 bases lay in between. The CDR3 region is CASSSTGTYNSPLHF. CDR3 bases: TGTGCCAGCAGTTCGACCGGGACGTATAATTCACCCCTCCACTTT.

This clonotype was seen only a few times. The V call is TRBV4-3, the J call TRBJ2-1; 11 nucleotides align to TRBD2. Germline values: CDR1 LGHNA, CDR2 YSLEER. V dropped 0 bases and J dropped 4; count of bases not matched to a gene: 8. This CDR3 comprises 18 residues. CDR3 sequence reads: CASSQDRVASGGYNEQFF. Here the CDR3 DNA reads TGCGCCAGCAGCCAAGACAGAGTAGCTAGCGGGGGGTACAATGAGCAGTTCTTC.

The chain has TRBV11-2 and TRBJ2-2, with D unresolved. Trimming took 5 bases from V and 1 from J, leaving 8 bases between them. This CDR3 is 14 amino acids long. Germline V gene lookup returns CDR1 SGHAT and CDR2 FQNNGV. The CDR3 coding sequence is TGTGCCAGCAGCCCGCACCAGAACACCGGGGAGCTGTTTTTT. It yields the protein CASSPHQNTGELFF.

This clonotype was picked up a small number of times. The gene calls are TRBV7-6 and TRBJ2-3; 8 bases are a match to TRBD1. Losses at the gene ends were 5 bases for V and 4 bases for J; bases not matched to a gene: 11. The CDR3 covers 16 residues. Germline CDR1 is SGHVS and CDR2 is FNYEAQ. The CDR3 coding sequence is TGTGCCAGCAGCAAGGACAGGGTTGTGGGTGCAGATACGCAGTATTTT. Its translation: CASSKDRVVGADTQYF.

This rearrangement joins TRBV11-2 to TRBJ2-7, with 7 bases fitting TRBD1. The CDR3 runs to 16 residues. J gave up 2 bases and V 5 bases, and 12 bases lay outside the gene matches. Germline CDR1 SGHAT, CDR2 FQNNGV. Here the CDR3 DNA reads TGTGCCAGCAGCATCTTACAGGGACAGTTACCCTACGAGCAGTACTTC. It encodes CASSILQGQLPYEQYF.

In its sample, this clonotype was seen many times. V gene TRBV20-1 combines with J gene TRBJ1-5; possible D gene TRBD1, 5 bases. This CDR3 comprises 16 residues. Trimming removed 0 bases from V and 0 bases from J, with 12 bases in between. Germline V lookup: CDR1 DFQATT, CDR2 SNEGSKA (reference sequence). The CDR3: CSARESRQSSNQPQHF. CDR3 sequence (DNA): TGCAGTGCTAGAGAAAGTAGACAGAGTAGCAATCAGCCCCAGCATTTT.

Remarks on this clonotype: One junction end does not reproduce the germline sequence, and a read error may be involved. The rearrangement joins TRBV4-3 to TRBJ2-4, with D tentatively TRBD1 or TRBD2 (6 bases each). The CDR3 loop spans 14 amino acids. The germline V gene encodes CDR1 LGHNA and CDR2 YSLEER. The CDR3 protein is CASIQGGAKNIQYF. CDR3 bases: TGCGCCAGCATCCAAGGGGGGGCCAAAAACATTCAGTACTTC.

This clonotype was recorded a few times. The chain combines TRBV24-1 with TRBJ2-1; weak D call: TRBD1 (6 bases). Trimming left V 0 bases short and J 5 bases short, with 10 bases between. The germline V gene encodes CDR1 KGHDR and CDR2 SFDVKD. The CDR3 runs 15 residues. The CDR3 bases are TGTGCCACCAGTGATTTGACAGGGATGAACAATGAGCAGTTCTTC. Amino acids: CATSDLTGMNNEQFF.

The chain carries TRBV15 and TRBJ2-4; TRBD1 matches at 12 bases. CDR3 length equals 16 residues. The V segment lost 2 bases and the J segment 6 bases; nucleotides outside the gene matches: 5. CDR1 and CDR2 (germline): LNHNV, YYDKDF (reference sequence). CDR3 coding DNA: TGTGCCACCAGCAGACGGGACAGGGGGCTGGGAAACATTCAGTACTTC. Translation: CATSRRDRGLGNIQYF. Using reference TRBV15 and TRBJ2-4 for the parts outside the CDR3, the full variable domain is DAMVIQNPRYQVTQFGKPVTLSCSQTLNHNVMYWYQQKSSQAPKLLFHYYDKDFNNEADTPDNFQSRRPNTSFCFLDIRSPGLGDTAMYLCATSRRDRGLGNIQYFGAGTRLSVL.

V usage is TRBV27 and J usage is TRBJ2-1, with D possibly TRBD2 on 5 matching bases. This CDR3 has 14 residues. V was shortened by 5 bases and J by 3 bases, with 11 bases between the two germline ends. Germline V gene lookup returns CDR1 MNHEY and CDR2 SMNVEV (reference sequence). The DNA for the CDR3 is TGTGCCAGCAGTATTAACCGGGACTACAATGAGCAGTTCTTC. Translated, it gives CASSINRDYNEQFF.

This clonotype was recorded only once. The chain links TRBV28 to TRBJ2-7; the D gene could be TRBD1 or TRBD2 (5 bases each). Germline CDR1 and CDR2: MDHEN and SYDVKM. The CDR3 covers 14 residues. Deletions cut 2 bases from V and 7 bases from J, with 15 bases between. The CDR3 DNA reads as TGTGCCAGCAGTTTAAGGGGATTCTCGGGGGAGCAGTACTTC. Translated: CASSLRGFSGEQYF.

In its sample, this clonotype was seen a few times. In nucleotides, the CDR3 is TGCGCCAGCAGCCAAGAAGCCAGTTTTAGTGAGCAGTTCTTC. This gives the protein CASSQEASFSEQFF. The J gene is TRBJ2-1, the V gene TRBV4-3, with no clear D. There are 14 residues in the CDR3. V was clipped by 0 bases and J by 9 bases, with 12 bases between them. Germline V lookup: CDR1 LGHNA, CDR2 YSLEER.

At least ten counts were recorded for this clonotype. The genes are TRBV9 and TRBJ1-5; a possible D gene is TRBD1 (6 bases). V gave up 0 bases and J gave up 2 bases, with 9 bases separating them. The CDR3 consists of 15 residues. Germline lookup yields CDR1 SGDLS and CDR2 YYNGEE. The CDR3 here is CASSVGDTGNQPQHF. The CDR3 DNA follows: TGTGCCAGCAGCGTAGGGGACACTGGCAATCAGCCCCAGCATTTT.

The chain joins TRBV7-2 to TRBJ1-4, with D hard to call. V was pared by 1 base and J by 0 bases, with 9 bases between. In germline, CDR1 is SGHTA, CDR2 FQGNSA. The CDR3 has 16 residues. The CDR3 DNA follows: TGTGCCAGCAGCTTAGTTGGGGATGCAACTAATGAAAAACTGTTTTTT. It yields the protein CASSLVGDATNEKLFF.

The rearrangement uses TRBV12-3 or TRBV12-4 and TRBJ2-3, with D possibly matching TRBD2 (6 bases). The CDR3 has 14 residues. Trimming took off 5 bases at V and 1 base at J, with 10 bases between the two ends. This chain's CDR3 is CASSNGGGTDTQYF. The CDR3 DNA follows: TGTGCCAGCAGTAATGGCGGGGGCACAGATACGCAGTATTTT.

To note about this clonotype: Compared with germline, one end of the junction differs, possibly owing to a read error. V is TRBV5-1 and J is TRBJ2-3; 11 bases are shared with TRBD2. The CDR3 length is 15 residues. Germline CDR1 reads SGHRS; CDR2 reads YFSETQ. The chain's CDR3 is CASSLTSGSRDTQYF. DNA for the CDR3: TGCGCCAGCAGCTTAACTAGCGGGAGCAGAGATACGCAGTATTTT.

V and J are TRBV6-1 and TRBJ1-5, with unresolved D. Trimming stripped 7 bases from V and 4 bases from J, with 20 bases between. CDR3 size: 16 residues. From germline, CDR1 is MNHNS and CDR2 SASEGT. DNA for the CDR3: TGTGCCAGCATAAGACGGGCCGCCAATCGGAATCAGCCCCAGCATTTT. This gives the protein CASIRRAANRNQPQHF.

The table lists this clonotype with a few counts. This chain joins TRBV13 and TRBJ2-4; D remains ambiguous. Trimming took off 3 bases at V and 1 base at J, with 7 bases between the two ends. The length of the CDR3 is 14 residues. Germline-derived CDR1 and CDR2 are PRHDT and FYEKMQ (reference sequence). The CDR3 spells CASSFWGAKNIQYF. The CDR3 DNA reads as TGTGCCAGCAGCTTTTGGGGTGCCAAAAACATTCAGTACTTC.

This chain's CDR3 is CASSLPGGQGNQPQHF. The CDR3 DNA reads as TGTGCCAGCAGTTTGCCCGGGGGGCAGGGCAATCAGCCCCAGCATTTT. The chain employs TRBV12-3 or TRBV12-4 and TRBJ1-5; tentative D call: TRBD1 (6 bases). The CDR3 contains 16 residues. Trimming cost V 3 bases and J 2 bases, with 14 bases left between them.

This clonotype was counted only a few times. This rearrangement joins TRBV7-2 to TRBJ1-2; 9 nucleotides agree with TRBD1. The CDR3 has 14 amino acids. V was pared by 1 base and J by 5 bases, with 2 bases of the junction left unmatched. From germline, CDR1 is SGHTA and CDR2 FQGNSA. The CDR3 sequence: CASSLDGTGYGYTF. CDR3 DNA: TGTGCCAGCAGCTTAGACGGGACAGGGTATGGCTACACCTTC. The full variable domain, in which reference TRBV7-2 and TRBJ1-2 provide the parts outside the CDR3, is GAGVSQSPSNKVTEKGKDVELRCDPISGHTALYWYRQSLGQGLEFLIYFQGNSAPDKSGLPSDRFSAERTGGSVSTLTIQRTQQEDSAVYLCASSLDGTGYGYTFGSGTRLTVV.